This T cell receptor beta chain was retrieved from a study of CD8+ T cells in alopecia areata. The treatment was: oral pan-JAK inhibitor, 5-10 mg twice daily. Specimens obtained from alopecia areata patients comprised lesional scalp punch biopsies and peripheral blood. Germline CDR1 reads LGHNA; CDR2 reads YSLEER. Trimming took 0 bases from V and 4 from J, leaving 10 bases between them. CDR3 size: 15 residues. Sequencing templates came from extracted RNA that was reverse transcribed into cDNA. Assay used: immunoSEQ multiplex PCR; TCRdb lists only in-frame clones, some missing. The sample has fewer than 250,000 clones, roughly 70% seen once; the top ten hold roughly 1.3%.

This receptor was identified in a human donor with alopecia areata. The J gene is TRBJ1-5, the V gene TRBV4-3; D gene unclear. The sample was CD4+ T cells sorted from blood, taken around week 47, from a patient treated with tofacitinib. In DNA, the CDR3 is TGCGCCAGCAGCCAAGAACCTGTCCCGAATCAGCCCCAGCATTTT. Translating gives CASSQEPVPNQPQHF.